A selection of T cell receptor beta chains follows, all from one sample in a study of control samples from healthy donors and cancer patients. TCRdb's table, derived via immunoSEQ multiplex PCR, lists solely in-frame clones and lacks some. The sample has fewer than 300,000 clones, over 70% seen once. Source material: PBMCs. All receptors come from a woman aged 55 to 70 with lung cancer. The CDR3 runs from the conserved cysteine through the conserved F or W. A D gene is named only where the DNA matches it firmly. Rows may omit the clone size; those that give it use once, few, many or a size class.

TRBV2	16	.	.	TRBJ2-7	TGTGCCAGCAGTGAAAGGCGGCGGCGGTTGGACGACGAGCAGTACTTC	CASSERRRRLDDEQYF
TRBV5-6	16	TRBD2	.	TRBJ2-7	TGTGCCAGCAGCTTGTTCGGCGGGGGGGACTCCTACGAGCAGTACTTC	CASSLFGGGDSYEQYF
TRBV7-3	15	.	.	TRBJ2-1	TGTGCCAGCAGCCCGAGGATTCGATCCTACAATGAGCAGTTCTTC	CASSPRIRSYNEQFF
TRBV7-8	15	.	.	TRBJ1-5	TGTGCCAGCAGCTTAATCTCGGGGATGATCCAGCCCCAGCATTTT	CASSLISGMIQPQHF
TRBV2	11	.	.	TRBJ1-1	TGTGCCAGCATGTGGAGCACTGAAGCTTTCTTT	CASMWSTEAFF
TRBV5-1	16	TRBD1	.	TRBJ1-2	TGCGCCAGCAGCTTGGCTGGGACAGGTTTTGACTATGGCTACACCTTC	CASSLAGTGFDYGYTF
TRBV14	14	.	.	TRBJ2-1	TGTGCCAGCAGCCAATGGAGGGAAAACAATGAGCAGTTCTTC	CASSQWRENNEQFF
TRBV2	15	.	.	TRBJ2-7	TGTGCCAGCAGTGGCCCCCGAGGGGGGGAGTACGAGCAGTACTTC	CASSGPRGGEYEQYF
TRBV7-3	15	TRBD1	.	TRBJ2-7	TGTGCCAGCAGCTCCGGACAGGGGAACTCCTACGAGCAGTACTTC	CASSSGQGNSYEQYF
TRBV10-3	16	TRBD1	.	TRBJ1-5	TGTGCCATCAGTGGGACAGGGGGCGCGGGCAATCAGCCCCAGCATTTT	CAISGTGGAGNQPQHF
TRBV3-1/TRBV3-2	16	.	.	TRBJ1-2	TGTGCCAGCAGCGAAAGCGCCGCCCGGTGGGGCTATGGCTACACCTTC	CASSESAARWGYGYTF
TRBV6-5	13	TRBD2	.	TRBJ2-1	TGTGCCAGCAGGGCCAGCGGGAGGGATGAGCAGTTCTTC	CASRASGRDEQFF
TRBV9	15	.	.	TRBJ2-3	TGTGCCAGCAGCGTAGATTTTAGCCCCACAGATACGCAGTATTTT	CASSVDFSPTDTQYF
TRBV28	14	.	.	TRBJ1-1	TGTGCCAGCAGTCCCCCGGGGGTGACCACTGAAGCTTTCTTT	CASSPPGVTTEAFF
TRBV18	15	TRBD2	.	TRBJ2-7	TGTGCCAGCTCACCTACCCCCGGGGGGAACAGCGAGCAGTACTTC	CASSPTPGGNSEQYF
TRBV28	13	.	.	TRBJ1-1	TGTGCCAGCATTGGCAGCGTGAACACTGAAGCTTTCTTT	CASIGSVNTEAFF
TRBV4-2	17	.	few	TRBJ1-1	TGTGCCAGCAGCCAAGTCGTAGGGGTCGGGGTGGGGACTGAAGCTTTCTTT	CASSQVVGVGVGTEAFF
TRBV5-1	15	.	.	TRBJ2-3	TGCGCCAGCAGCTTGGCTACACCCGGAGCAGATACGCAGTATTTT	CASSLATPGADTQYF
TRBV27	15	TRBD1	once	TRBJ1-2	TGTGCCAGCAGTTCCTTAGGGGGCGACAACCGTGGCTACACCTTC	CASSSLGGDNRGYTF
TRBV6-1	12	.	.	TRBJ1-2	TGTGCCAGCAGTGAAAGGGACTATGGCTACACCTTC	CASSERDYGYTF
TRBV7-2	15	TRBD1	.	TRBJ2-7	TGTGCCAGCAGCTTAGCGGGGGGACAGGGCTACGAGCAGTACTTC	CASSLAGGQGYEQYF
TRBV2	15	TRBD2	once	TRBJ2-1	TGTGCCAGTACTCGCGGGGGGCTTTCCTACAATGAGCAGTTCTTC	CASTRGGLSYNEQFF
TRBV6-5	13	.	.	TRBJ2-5	TGTGCCAGCAGTTACTCGGAGAAACAGACCCAGTACTTC	CASSYSEKQTQYF
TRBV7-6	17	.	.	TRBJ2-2	TGTGCCAGCAGCTCATACAGGGCTATCGCGAACACCGGGGAGCTGTTTTTT	CASSSYRAIANTGELFF
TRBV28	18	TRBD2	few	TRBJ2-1	TGTGCCAGCAGTTTATCTAGCGGGAGGGGGAGCTCCTACAATGAGCAGTTCTTC	CASSLSSGRGSSYNEQFF
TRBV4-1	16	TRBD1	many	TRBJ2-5	TGCGCCAGCAGCCAAGATCCCCAGGGGGCCTGGGAGACCCAGTACTTC	CASSQDPQGAWETQYF
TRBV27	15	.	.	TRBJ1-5	TGTGCCAGCAGTCCCCAGGCCAACCCTAATCAGCCCCAGCATTTT	CASSPQANPNQPQHF
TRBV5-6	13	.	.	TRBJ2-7	TGTGCCAGCAGCAGGGGCACAGCTTACGAGCAGTACTTC	CASSRGTAYEQYF
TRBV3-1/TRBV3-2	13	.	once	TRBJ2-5	TGTGCCAGCAGGGTTCAGGGAGCGGAGACCCAGTACTTC	CASRVQGAETQYF
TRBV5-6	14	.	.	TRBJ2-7	TGTGCCAGCAGCGAAGTACAAGACTCCTACGAGCAGTACTTC	CASSEVQDSYEQYF
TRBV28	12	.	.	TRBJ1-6	TGTGCCAGCACAGGGGTTCGCTCACCCCTCCACTTT	CASTGVRSPLHF
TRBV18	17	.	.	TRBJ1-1	TGTGCCAGCTCACCATTGAGAGTTGGGGCGGGTGGCACTGAAGCTTTCTTT	CASSPLRVGAGGTEAFF
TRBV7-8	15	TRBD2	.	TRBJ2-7	TGTGCCAGCAGCCCCTTCGGGGCGGGAGTGGGAGAGCAGTACTTC	CASSPFGAGVGEQYF
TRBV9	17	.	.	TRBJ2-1	TGTGCCAGCAGCGTAGGACTGACCTCGAACACCTACAATGAGCAGTTCTTC	CASSVGLTSNTYNEQFF
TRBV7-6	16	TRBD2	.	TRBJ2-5	TGTGCCAGCAGCTTAGGACTAGCGGGAGGGGGAGAGACCCAGTACTTC	CASSLGLAGGGETQYF
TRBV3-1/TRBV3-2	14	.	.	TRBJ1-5	TGTGCCAGCAGCCAAGGGCAGACCAATCAGCCCCAGCATTTT	CASSQGQTNQPQHF
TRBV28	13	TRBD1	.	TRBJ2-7	TGTGCCAGCAGCCCTGGGACAGGGTACGAGCAGTACTTC	CASSPGTGYEQYF
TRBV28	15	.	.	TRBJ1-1	TGTGCCAGCAGTTCAACCGCGACAGGAAACACTGAAGCTTTCTTT	CASSSTATGNTEAFF
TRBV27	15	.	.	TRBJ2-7	TGTGCCAGCAGTCCCCTCGGGACAAGGGCCCACGAGCAGTACTTC	CASSPLGTRAHEQYF
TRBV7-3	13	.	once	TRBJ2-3	TGTGCCAGCAGCTTAGAGTACACAGATACGCAGTATTTT	CASSLEYTDTQYF
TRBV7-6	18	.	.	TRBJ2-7	TGTGCCAGCAGCTCTAACACAGGAGACAGGACCTTCTCCTACGAGCAGTACTTC	CASSSNTGDRTFSYEQYF
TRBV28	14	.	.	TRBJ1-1	TGTGCCAGCAGTCTCGGGACGTTGAACACTGAAGCTTTCTTT	CASSLGTLNTEAFF
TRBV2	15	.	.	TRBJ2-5	TGTGCCAGCCGGCTCCTTGGGGGACCACAAGAGACCCAGTACTTC	CASRLLGGPQETQYF
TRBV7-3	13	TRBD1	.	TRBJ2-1	TGTGCCAGCAGCGACGGACAGGGGAATGAGCAGTTCTTC	CASSDGQGNEQFF
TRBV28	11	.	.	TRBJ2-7	TGTGCCAGCAGCACCCCCCGCGAGCAGTACTTC	CASSTPREQYF
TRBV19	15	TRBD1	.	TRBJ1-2	TGTGCCAGTAGTTCAGGGGGATCTCCAACCCATGGCTACACCTTC	CASSSGGSPTHGYTF
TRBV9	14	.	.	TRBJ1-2	TGTGCCAGCAGCGTAGAAGGGGAGGGCTATGGCTACACCTTC	CASSVEGEGYGYTF
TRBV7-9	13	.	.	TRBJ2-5	TGTGCCAGCAGCTTGGACAGTAAAGAGACCCAGTACTTC	CASSLDSKETQYF
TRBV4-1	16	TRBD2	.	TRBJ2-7	TGCGCCAGCAGCCAAGAGCCTAGCGGGGGCTCCTACGAGCAGTACTTC	CASSQEPSGGSYEQYF
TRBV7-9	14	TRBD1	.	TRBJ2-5	TGTGCCAGCAGCTTAAATACAGGGGGAGAGACCCAGTACTTC	CASSLNTGGETQYF
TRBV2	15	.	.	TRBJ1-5	TGTGCCAGCAGTGAATGGGAGGCAGGCAATCAGCCCCAGCATTTT	CASSEWEAGNQPQHF
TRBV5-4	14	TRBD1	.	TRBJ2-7	TGTGCCAGCAGCTCGAGACAGGGCCCCAACGAGCAGTACTTC	CASSSRQGPNEQYF
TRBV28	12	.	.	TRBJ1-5	TGTGCCAGCAGCCCCGCCGGTCAGCCCCAGCATTTT	CASSPAGQPQHF